This T cell receptor (beta chain) emerged from a study of CD8+CD57+ T cells in acquired aplastic anemia. This clonotype was found many times. TCR beta VDJ and CDR3 were profiled, and genomic DNA was the template. MiXCR was run by TCRdb on the reads, yielding one entry per CDR3 protein. The sample has about 190,000 distinct CDR3 sequences; approximately 50% are singletons. V lost 3 bases and J lost 4, with 19 bases in between. Germline V gene data show CDR1 as SGHTS and CDR2 as YDEGEE. CDR3 length equals 16 residues. The chain combines TRBV5-8 with TRBJ1-2; D not resolved. This TCR derives from a human donor in good health, serving as a control. The sample taken for sequencing was sorted CD4+, CD8+, or CD8+CD57+ T cells (not recorded which) from PBMCs. The CDR3 DNA reads TGTGCCAGCAGCTCGGGCGGCGGCAGCCCGGCCTATGGCTACACCTTC. It specifies CASSSGGGSPAYGYTF.